Shown below are 5 T cell receptor beta chains from a single sample sequenced in a study of vaccination effects on CD4 cells after COVID-19. The method was immunoSEQ multiplex PCR; TCRdb's version includes in-frame clones alone and lacks a portion of them. Found here are approximately 76,000 clones, 60% to 85% of them singletons; the top ten hold approximately 10%. Viral peptide pool expansion of antigen-specific CD4+ T cells preceded sequencing in the ViraFEST assay. Researchers isolated CD4+ T cells once roughly ten days of culture had elapsed. Previously uninfected by SARS-CoV-2, the vaccine recipients also showed negative nucleocapsid antibodies. Their cognate antigens are unknown. The sample consisted of CD4+ T cells from PBMCs cultured with SARS-CoV-2 spike peptides, taken before COVID-19 vaccination. The origin of the receptors is a human donor who received a COVID-19 vaccine.

This clone was observed a handful of times. The gene calls are TRBV6-5 and TRBJ2-7, with D perhaps TRBD2 (5 bases). Looked up from germline, CDR1 is MNHEY and CDR2 is SVGAGI. Trimming took 6 bases from V and 0 from J, leaving 12 bases between them. The CDR3 loop spans 14 amino acids. The CDR3 protein is CASRLERSSYEQYV. Written as DNA, the CDR3 is TGTGCCAGCAGGCTGGAGCGGAGCTCCTACGAGCAGTACGTC.

V and J are TRBV25-1 and TRBJ1-4; D not certain. This CDR3 region has 16 residues. Germline V gene lookup returns CDR1 MGHDK and CDR2 SYGVNS. V gave up 4 bases and J gave up 4 bases, with 16 bases separating them. CDR3 DNA sequence: TGTGCCAGCAGTGTATCTAGGGCAGGTGATAATGAAAAACTGTTTTTT. This gives the protein CASSVSRAGDNEKLFF. Filled out from reference TRBV25-1 and TRBJ1-4, the complete variable domain reads EADIYQTPRYLVIGTGKKITLECSQTMGHDKMYWYQQDPGMELHLIHYSYGVNSTEKGDLSSESTVSRIRTEHFPLTLESARPSHTSQYLCASSVSRAGDNEKLFFGSGTQLSVL.

This chain links TRBV7-2 with TRBJ1-5; 7 bases line up with TRBD1. The V segment lost 3 bases and the J segment 7 bases; nucleotides outside the gene matches: 6. CDR1 SGHTA and CDR2 FQGNSA come from the germline V gene. The CDR3 contains 14 residues. The CDR3 loop is CASSFDRDGQPQHF. For the CDR3, the DNA is TGTGCCAGCAGCTTTGACAGGGATGGCCAGCCCCAGCATTTT.

This rearrangement joins TRBV19 to TRBJ1-5; 7 bases agree with TRBD1. Germline V lookup: CDR1 LNHDA, CDR2 SQIVND (reference sequence). The CDR3 extends over 16 amino acids. After removal of 3 bases from V and 2 bases from J, the junction contained 7 bases not matched to a gene. The CDR3 DNA sequence: TGTGCCAGTAGTATGGCCGACAGGGTGGGCAATCAGCCCCAGCATTTT. Its translation: CASSMADRVGNQPQHF. The full variable domain, in which reference TRBV19 and TRBJ1-5 provide the parts outside the CDR3, is DGGITQSPKYLFRKEGQNVTLSCEQNLNHDAMYWYRQDPGQGLRLIYYSQIVNDFQKGDIAEGYSVSREKKESFPLTVTSAQKNPTAFYLCASSMADRVGNQPQHFGDGTRLSIL.

This clone appeared a single time. The J gene is TRBJ1-6, the V gene TRBV18; 9 nucleotides agree with TRBD1. The V and J ends lost 2 bases and 5 bases, in that order; junction bases with no gene match: 4. The length of the CDR3 is 16 residues. Germline V lookup: CDR1 KGHSH, CDR2 LQKENI. Here the CDR3 DNA reads TGTGCCAGCTCACCAGGACAGGGGTTCGATAATTCACCCCTCCACTTT. Translated, it gives CASSPGQGFDNSPLHF.